These T cell receptor beta chains were read from a single sample in a study of blood T cell repertoires in COVID-19. Produced via immunoSEQ multiplex PCR; TCRdb's table is partial and in-frame only. The sample shows about 200,000 clones, under 80% of them seen only once. Material for sequencing was PBMCs or T cells enriched from blood (not recorded which). The receptor set was obtained from a woman aged 45-65 years with acute COVID-19. Both conserved end residues are part of each CDR3. A D gene is named only where the DNA matches it firmly. Rows give clone size only sometimes, using once, few, many, or a class for an expanded clone.

clone size,V gene,J gene,D gene,CDR3 DNA,CDR3 protein
NA,TRBV9,TRBJ2-1,NA,TGTGCCAGCAGCCACAGGGTTGACAATGAGCAGTTCTTC,CASSHRVDNEQFF
NA,TRBV5-6,TRBJ1-3,NA,TGTGCCACGGGGGGCATCTCTGGAAACACCATATATTTT,CATGGISGNTIYF
NA,TRBV7-2,TRBJ1-2,NA,TGTGCCAGCAGCTCCGCCCAACACAGGGACGAGGGTTATGGCTACACCTTC,CASSSAQHRDEGYGYTF
NA,TRBV2,TRBJ2-5,NA,TGTGCCAGACACAGCGTGGGGGGCCAAGAGACCCAGTACTTC,CARHSVGGQETQYF
NA,TRBV30,TRBJ2-1,NA,TGTGCCTGTACCTTCGGAAGACTCAATGAGCAGTTCTTC,CACTFGRLNEQFF
NA,TRBV28,TRBJ1-6,TRBD1,TGTGCCAGCAGTTTATCGACAGGGTTTAAATCACCCCTCCACTTT,CASSLSTGFKSPLHF
many,TRBV29-1,TRBJ2-4,TRBD1,TGCAGCGTTAGGGGACAGGGGGTAGCCAAAAACATTCAGTACTTC,CSVRGQGVAKNIQYF
NA,TRBV6-5,TRBJ2-2,NA,TGTGCCAGCAGGGCAAAAACCGGGGAGCTGTTTTTT,CASRAKTGELFF
NA,TRBV12-3/TRBV12-4,TRBJ1-1,NA,TGTGCCAGCAGCTACGCGAGAGACACTGAAGCTTTCTTT,CASSYARDTEAFF
NA,TRBV14,TRBJ1-3,NA,TGTGCCAGCAGCCTCCAAGCCCCTAACTCTGGAAACACCATATATTTT,CASSLQAPNSGNTIYF
NA,TRBV6-5,TRBJ1-6,TRBD1,TGTGCCAGCACCCCCGGACAGGGGAAATCACCCCTCCACTTT,CASTPGQGKSPLHF
NA,TRBV28,TRBJ2-6,NA,TGTGCCAGCAGTCTCCCTCTGAGGAGAGGCTCTGGGGCCAACGTCCTGACTTTC,CASSLPLRRGSGANVLTF
NA,TRBV19,TRBJ1-1,TRBD1,TGTGCCAGTGCGAAGGGGGCCTATGGCACTGAAGCTTTCTTT,CASAKGAYGTEAFF
NA,TRBV20-1,TRBJ2-5,TRBD2,TGCAGTGCTAGTCTGGGCAGCGGGGGGTTACAAGAGACCCAGTACTTC,CSASLGSGGLQETQYF
few,TRBV5-8,TRBJ1-1,NA,TGTGCCAGCAGCTTGGTGAGGGTGCCTGAAGCTTTCTTT,CASSLVRVPEAFF
NA,TRBV7-3,TRBJ2-5,TRBD2,TGTGCCAGCAGCCCCTTGGGGGGGAAGGACCGGGAGACCCAGTACTTC,CASSPLGGKDRETQYF
NA,TRBV6-6,TRBJ1-4,TRBD1,TGTGCCAGCAGTTCGCCGACAGGGGGACTGGAAAAACTGTTTTTT,CASSSPTGGLEKLFF
NA,TRBV4-1,TRBJ1-5,NA,TGCGCCAGCAGCATCCTAAGCGAAGATCAGCCCCAGCATTTT,CASSILSEDQPQHF
NA,TRBV28,TRBJ2-6,TRBD1,TGTGCCAGCAGTTTATACGGCAGGGGGTTAGGTCCTGGGGCCAACGTCCTGACTTTC,CASSLYGRGLGPGANVLTF
NA,TRBV10-3,TRBJ1-6,TRBD1,TGTGCCATCAGTGTCGGTGGGACAGATAATTCACCCCTCCACTTT,CAISVGGTDNSPLHF
NA,TRBV6-5,TRBJ1-1,TRBD1,TGTGCCAGCAGGTACAGGGGAGGGAACACTGAAGCTTTCTTT,CASRYRGGNTEAFF